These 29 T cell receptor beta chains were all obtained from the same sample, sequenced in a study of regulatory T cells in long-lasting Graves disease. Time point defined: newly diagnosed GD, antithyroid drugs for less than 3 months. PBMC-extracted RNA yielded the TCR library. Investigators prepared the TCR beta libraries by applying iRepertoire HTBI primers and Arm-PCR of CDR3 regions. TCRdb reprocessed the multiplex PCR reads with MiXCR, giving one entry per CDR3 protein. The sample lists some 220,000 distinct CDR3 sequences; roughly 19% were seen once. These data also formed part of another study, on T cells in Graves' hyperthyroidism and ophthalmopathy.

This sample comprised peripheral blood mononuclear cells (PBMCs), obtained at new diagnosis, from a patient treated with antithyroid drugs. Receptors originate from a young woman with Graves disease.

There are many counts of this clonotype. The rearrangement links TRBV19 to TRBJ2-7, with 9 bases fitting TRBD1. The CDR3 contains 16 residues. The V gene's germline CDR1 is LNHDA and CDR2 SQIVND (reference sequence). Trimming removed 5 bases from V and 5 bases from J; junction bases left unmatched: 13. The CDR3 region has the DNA TGTGCCAGTAGTCTAAGCCGGACAGGGGTAAGGAACGAGCAGTACTTC. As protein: CASSLSRTGVRNEQYF. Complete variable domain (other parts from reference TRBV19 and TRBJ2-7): DGGITQSPKYLFRKEGQNVTLSCEQNLNHDAMYWYRQDPGQGLRLIYYSQIVNDFQKGDIAEGYSVSREKKESFPLTVTSAQKNPTAFYLCASSLSRTGVRNEQYFGPGTRLTVT.

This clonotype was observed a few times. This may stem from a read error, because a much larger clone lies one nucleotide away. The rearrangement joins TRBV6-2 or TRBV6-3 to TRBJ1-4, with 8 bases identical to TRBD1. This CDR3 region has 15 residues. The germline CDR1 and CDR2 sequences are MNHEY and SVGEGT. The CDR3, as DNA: TGTGTCAGCAGGCCCCAGACAGGGGCTAATGAAAAACTGTTTTTT. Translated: CVSRPQTGANEKLFF.

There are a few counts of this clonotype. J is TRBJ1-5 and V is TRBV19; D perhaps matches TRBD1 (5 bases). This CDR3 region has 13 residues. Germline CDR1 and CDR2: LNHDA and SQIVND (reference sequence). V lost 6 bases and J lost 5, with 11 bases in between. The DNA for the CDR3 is TGTGCCAGTAGAGAGCAGGGAGATCAGCCCCAGCATTTT. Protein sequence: CASREQGDQPQHF.

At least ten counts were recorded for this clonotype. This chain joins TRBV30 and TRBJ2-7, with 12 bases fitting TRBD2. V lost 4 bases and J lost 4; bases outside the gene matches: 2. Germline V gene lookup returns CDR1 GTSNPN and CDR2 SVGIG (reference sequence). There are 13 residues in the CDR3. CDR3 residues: CAWILAGGYEQYF. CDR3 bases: TGTGCCTGGATACTAGCGGGAGGTTACGAGCAGTACTTC.

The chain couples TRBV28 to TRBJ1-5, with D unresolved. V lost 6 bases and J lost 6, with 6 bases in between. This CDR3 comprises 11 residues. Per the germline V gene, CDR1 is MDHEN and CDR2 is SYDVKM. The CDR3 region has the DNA TGTGCCAGCAGCACCCGTCAGCCCCAGCATTTT. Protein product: CASSTRQPQHF. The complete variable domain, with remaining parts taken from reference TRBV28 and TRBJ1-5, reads DVKVTQSSRYLVKRTGEKVFLECVQDMDHENMFWYRQDPGLGLRLIYFSYDVKMKEKGDIPEGYSVSREKKERFSLILESASTNQTSMYLCASSTRQPQHFGDGTRLSIL.

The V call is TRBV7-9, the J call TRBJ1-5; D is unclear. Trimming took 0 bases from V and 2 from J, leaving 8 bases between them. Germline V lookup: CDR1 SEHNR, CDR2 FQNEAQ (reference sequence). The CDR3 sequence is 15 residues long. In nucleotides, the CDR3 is TGTGCCAGCAGCTTAGCCGCAGGCGGCAATCAGCCCCAGCATTTT. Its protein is CASSLAAGGNQPQHF.

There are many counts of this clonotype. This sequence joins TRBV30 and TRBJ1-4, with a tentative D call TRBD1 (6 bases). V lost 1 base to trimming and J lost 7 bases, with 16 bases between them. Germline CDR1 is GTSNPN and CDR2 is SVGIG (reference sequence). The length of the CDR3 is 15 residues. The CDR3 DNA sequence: TGTGCCTGGAGTGCAAGGGGGACCGCCGTTGAAAAACTGTTTTTT. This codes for CAWSARGTAVEKLFF.

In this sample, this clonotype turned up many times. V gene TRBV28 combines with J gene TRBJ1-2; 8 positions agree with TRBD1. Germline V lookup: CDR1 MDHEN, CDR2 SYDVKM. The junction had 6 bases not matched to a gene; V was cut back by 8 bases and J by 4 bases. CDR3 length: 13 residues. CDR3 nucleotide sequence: TGTGCCAGCTGCAAGGACAGGGCCTATGGCTACACCTTC. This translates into CASCKDRAYGYTF.

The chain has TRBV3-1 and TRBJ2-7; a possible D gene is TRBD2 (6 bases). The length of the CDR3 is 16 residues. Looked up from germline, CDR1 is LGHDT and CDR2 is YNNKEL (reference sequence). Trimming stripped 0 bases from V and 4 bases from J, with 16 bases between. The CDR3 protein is CASSQDTWGDNYEQYF. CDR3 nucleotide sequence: TGTGCCAGCAGCCAAGATACGTGGGGGGATAATTACGAGCAGTACTTC.

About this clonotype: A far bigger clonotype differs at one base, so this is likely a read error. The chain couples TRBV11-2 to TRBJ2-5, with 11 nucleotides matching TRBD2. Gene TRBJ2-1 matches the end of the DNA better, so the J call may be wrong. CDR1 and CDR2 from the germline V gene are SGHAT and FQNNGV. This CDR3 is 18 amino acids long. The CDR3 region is CTSSSTSGIAGGPNEQFF. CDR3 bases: TGTACCAGCAGCTCGACCTCGGGGATAGCGGGGGGGCCGAATGAGCAGTTCTTC.

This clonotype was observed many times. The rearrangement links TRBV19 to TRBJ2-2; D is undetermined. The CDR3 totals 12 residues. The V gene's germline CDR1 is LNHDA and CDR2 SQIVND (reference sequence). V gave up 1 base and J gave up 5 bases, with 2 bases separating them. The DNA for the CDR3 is TGTGCCAGTAGTATAGGGACCGGGGAGCTGTTTTTT. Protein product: CASSIGTGELFF.

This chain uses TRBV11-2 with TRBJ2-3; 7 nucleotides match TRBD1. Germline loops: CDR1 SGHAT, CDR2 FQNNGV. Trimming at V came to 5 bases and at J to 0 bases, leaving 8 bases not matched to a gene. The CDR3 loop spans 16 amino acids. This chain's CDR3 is CASSSWTGASTDTQYF. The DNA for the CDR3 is TGTGCCAGCAGCAGTTGGACAGGAGCTAGCACAGATACGCAGTATTTT. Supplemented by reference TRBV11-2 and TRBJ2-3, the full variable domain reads EAGVAQSPRYKIIEKRQSVAFWCNPISGHATLYWYQQILGQGPKLLIQFQNNGVVDDSQLPKDRFSAERLKGVDSTLKIQPAKLEDSAVYLCASSSWTGASTDTQYFGPGTRLTVL.

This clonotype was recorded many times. The CDR3 reads CASSRIIGTSGRAFSYNEQFF. The CDR3 coding sequence is TGTGCCAGTAGCCGCATCATCGGGACTAGCGGGAGGGCCTTCTCCTACAATGAGCAGTTCTTC. The rearrangement links TRBV19 to TRBJ2-1, with 16 bases matching TRBD2. J lost 0 bases, V lost 6 bases, and 14 bases had no gene match. Germline V lookup: CDR1 LNHDA, CDR2 SQIVND (reference sequence). This CDR3 contains 21 residues.

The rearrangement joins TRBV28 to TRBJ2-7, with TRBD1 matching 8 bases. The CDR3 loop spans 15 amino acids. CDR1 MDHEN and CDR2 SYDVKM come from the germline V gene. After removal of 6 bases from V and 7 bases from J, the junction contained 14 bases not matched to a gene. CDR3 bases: TGTGCCAGCAGCATGGGGACAGGTGGTTTCGGAGAGCAGTACTTC. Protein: CASSMGTGGFGEQYF.

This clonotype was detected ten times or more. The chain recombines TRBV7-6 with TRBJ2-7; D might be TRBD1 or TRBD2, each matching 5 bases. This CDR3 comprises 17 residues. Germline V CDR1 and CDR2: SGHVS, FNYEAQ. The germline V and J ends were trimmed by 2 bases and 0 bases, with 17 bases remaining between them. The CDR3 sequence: CASSLTTGTLNSYEQYF. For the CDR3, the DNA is TGTGCCAGCAGCTTAACCACCGGGACGCTGAACTCCTACGAGCAGTACTTC.

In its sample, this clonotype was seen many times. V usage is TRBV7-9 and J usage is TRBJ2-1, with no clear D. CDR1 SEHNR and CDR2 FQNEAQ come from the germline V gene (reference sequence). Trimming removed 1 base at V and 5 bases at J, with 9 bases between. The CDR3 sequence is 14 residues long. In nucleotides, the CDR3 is TGTGCCAGCAGCTTAGGGTATTTGAACAATGAGCAGTTCTTC. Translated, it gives CASSLGYLNNEQFF.

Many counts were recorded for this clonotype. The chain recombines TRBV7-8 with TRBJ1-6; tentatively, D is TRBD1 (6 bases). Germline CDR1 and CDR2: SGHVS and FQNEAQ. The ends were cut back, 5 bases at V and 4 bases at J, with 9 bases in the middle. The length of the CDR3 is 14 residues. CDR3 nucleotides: TGTGCCAGCAGCAGCGGACAGTATAATTCACCCCTCCACTTT. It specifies CASSSGQYNSPLHF.

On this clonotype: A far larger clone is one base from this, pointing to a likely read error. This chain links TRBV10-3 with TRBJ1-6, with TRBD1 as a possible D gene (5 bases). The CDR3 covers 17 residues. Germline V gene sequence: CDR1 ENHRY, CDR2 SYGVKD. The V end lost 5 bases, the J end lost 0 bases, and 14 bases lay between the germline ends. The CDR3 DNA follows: TGTGCCATCAGTTTAGGGGTGGGGAGCTCCTATAATTCACCCCTCCACTTT. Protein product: CAISLGVGSSYNSPLHF.

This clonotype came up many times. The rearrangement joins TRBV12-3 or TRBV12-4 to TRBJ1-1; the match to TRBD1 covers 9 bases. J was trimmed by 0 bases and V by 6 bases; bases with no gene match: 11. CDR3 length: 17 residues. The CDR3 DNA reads TGTGCCAGCAGCCCTGGCGGGACAGGGTACATGAACACTGAAGCTTTCTTT. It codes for CASSPGGTGYMNTEAFF.

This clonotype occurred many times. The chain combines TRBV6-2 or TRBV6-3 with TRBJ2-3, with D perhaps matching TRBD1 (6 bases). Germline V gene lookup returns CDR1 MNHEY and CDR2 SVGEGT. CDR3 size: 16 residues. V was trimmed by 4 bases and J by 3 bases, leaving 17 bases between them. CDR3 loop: CASSSYRDIGTDTQYF. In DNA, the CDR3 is TGTGCCAGCAGTTCCTACAGGGATATTGGGACAGATACGCAGTATTTT.

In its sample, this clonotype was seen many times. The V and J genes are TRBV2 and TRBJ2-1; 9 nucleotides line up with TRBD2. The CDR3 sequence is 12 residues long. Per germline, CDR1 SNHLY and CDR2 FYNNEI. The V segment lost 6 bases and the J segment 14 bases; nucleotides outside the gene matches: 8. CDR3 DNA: TGTGCCAGCAGAACCATAGCGGGAGAGGAGTTCTTC. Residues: CASRTIAGEEFF.

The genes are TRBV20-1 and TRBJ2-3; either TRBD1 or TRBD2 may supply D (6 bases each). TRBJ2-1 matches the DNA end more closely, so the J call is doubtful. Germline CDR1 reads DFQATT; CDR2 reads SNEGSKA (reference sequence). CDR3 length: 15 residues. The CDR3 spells CSARGGAEGVDEQFF. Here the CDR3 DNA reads TGCAGTGCTAGAGGGGGGGCTGAAGGAGTGGATGAGCAGTTCTTC.

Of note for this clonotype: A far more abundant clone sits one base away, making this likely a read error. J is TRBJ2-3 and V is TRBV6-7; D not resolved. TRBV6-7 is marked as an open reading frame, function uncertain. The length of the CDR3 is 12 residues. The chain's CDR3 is CASSGVYETRYF. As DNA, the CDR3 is TGTGCCAGCAGCGGTGTATACGAGACCCGGTACTTC.

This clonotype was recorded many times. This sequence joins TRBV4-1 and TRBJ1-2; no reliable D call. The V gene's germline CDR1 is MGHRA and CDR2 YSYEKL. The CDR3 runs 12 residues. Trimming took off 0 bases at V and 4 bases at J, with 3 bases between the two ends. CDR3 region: CASSQDSYGYTF. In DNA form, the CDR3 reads TGCGCCAGCAGCCAAGATAGCTATGGCTACACCTTC.

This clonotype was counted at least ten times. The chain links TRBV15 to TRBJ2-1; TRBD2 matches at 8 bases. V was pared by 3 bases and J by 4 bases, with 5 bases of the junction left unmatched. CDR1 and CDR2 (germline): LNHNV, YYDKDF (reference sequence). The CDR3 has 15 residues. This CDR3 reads CATSRELAGYNEQFF. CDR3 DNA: TGTGCCACCAGCAGGGAATTAGCGGGGTACAATGAGCAGTTCTTC.

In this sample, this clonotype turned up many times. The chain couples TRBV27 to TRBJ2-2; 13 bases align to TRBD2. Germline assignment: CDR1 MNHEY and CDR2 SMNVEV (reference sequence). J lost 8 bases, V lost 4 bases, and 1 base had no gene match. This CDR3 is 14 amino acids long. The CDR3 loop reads CASSWTSGSGELFF. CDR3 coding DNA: TGTGCCAGCAGTTGGACTAGCGGGAGTGGGGAGCTGTTTTTT.

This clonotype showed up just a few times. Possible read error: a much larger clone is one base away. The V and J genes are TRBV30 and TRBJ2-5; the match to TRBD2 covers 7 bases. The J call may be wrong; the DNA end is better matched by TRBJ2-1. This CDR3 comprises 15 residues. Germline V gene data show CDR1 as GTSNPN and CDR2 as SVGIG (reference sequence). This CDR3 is CAWSVLAWGYNEQFF. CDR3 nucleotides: TGTGCCTGGAGTGTACTAGCGTGGGGGTACAATGAGCAGTTCTTC.

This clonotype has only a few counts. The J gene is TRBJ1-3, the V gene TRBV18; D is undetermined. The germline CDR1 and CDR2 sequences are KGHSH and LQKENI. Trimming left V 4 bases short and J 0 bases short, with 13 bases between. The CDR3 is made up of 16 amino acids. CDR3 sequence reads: CASSHRRESSGNTIYF. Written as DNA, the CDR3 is TGTGCCAGCTCACACCGAAGGGAGAGCTCTGGAAACACCATATATTTT.

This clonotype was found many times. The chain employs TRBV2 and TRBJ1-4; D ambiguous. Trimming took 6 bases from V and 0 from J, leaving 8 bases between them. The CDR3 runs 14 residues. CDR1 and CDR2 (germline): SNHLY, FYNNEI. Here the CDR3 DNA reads TGTGCCAGCAGGCCGACGGCAACTAATGAAAAACTGTTTTTT. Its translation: CASRPTATNEKLFF.